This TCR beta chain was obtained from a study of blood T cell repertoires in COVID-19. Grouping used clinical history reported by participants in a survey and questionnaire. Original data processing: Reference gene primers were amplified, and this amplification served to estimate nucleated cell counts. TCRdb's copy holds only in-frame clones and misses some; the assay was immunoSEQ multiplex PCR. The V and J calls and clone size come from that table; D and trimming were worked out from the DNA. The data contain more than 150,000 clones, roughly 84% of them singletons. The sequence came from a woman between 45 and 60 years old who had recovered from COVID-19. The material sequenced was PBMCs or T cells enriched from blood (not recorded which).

The CDR3 nucleotides read TGTGCCAGCAGCCAATTCCCACCGGGACAGGGAAAGGGATACGAGCAGTACTTC. Translating gives CASSQFPPGQGKGYEQYF. V usage is TRBV4-2 and J usage is TRBJ2-7; 9 nucleotides line up with TRBD1. Germline V lookup: CDR1 LGHNA, CDR2 YNFKEQ. The junction had 15 bases not matched to a gene; V was cut back by 2 bases and J by 4 bases. The length of the CDR3 is 18 residues.